This T cell receptor beta chain emerged from a study of PD-1 blockade in classical Hodgkin lymphoma. Each patient experienced a relapse that followed autologous stem cell transplantation, and brentuximab vedotin exposure varied. CDR1 and CDR2 from the germline V gene are SGDLS and YYNGEE. Trimming removed 0 bases from V and 2 bases from J; junction bases left unmatched: 4. This CDR3 contains 16 residues. The assay was immunoSEQ multiplex PCR, and TCRdb's table has in-frame clones only and misses some. Of about 150,000 clones listed, about 78% are singletons. Here the sequenced sample was peripheral blood mononuclear cells (PBMCs), taken before the second cycle of nivolumab. The receptor was isolated from a human donor with classical Hodgkin lymphoma. The chain carries TRBV9 and TRBJ2-1; 8 bases map to TRBD2. This CDR3 is CASSVARGEPYNEQFF. CDR3 nucleotide sequence: TGTGCCAGCAGCGTAGCGCGGGGGGAACCCTACAATGAGCAGTTCTTC.